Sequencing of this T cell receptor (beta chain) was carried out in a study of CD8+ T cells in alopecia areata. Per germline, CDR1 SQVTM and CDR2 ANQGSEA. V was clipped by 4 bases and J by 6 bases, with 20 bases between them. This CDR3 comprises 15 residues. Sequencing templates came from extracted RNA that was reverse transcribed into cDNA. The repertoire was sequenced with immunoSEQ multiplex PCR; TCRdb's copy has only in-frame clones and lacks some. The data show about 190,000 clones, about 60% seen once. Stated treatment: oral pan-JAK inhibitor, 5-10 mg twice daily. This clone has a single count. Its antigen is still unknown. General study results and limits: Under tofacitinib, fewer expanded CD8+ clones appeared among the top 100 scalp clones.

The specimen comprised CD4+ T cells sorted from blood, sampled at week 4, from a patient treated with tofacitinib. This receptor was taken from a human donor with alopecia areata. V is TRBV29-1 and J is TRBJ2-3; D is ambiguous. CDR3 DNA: TGCAGCGTTGTTCAGGATGAAGCGAGTTTGGATACGCAGTATTTT. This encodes CSVVQDEASLDTQYF.